The 32 T cell receptor beta chains listed next were all sequenced from one sample in a study of CD8 T cells in ankylosing spondylitis. TCRdb re-called the 5' RACE reads through MiXCR, storing one row per CDR3 protein. The table lists some 130,000 distinct CDR3 sequences, approximately 9.9% of them singletons. What was sequenced was blood, either unsorted or a sorted T cell fraction (not recorded which). All receptors come from a male donor with ankylosing spondylitis or in good health (not recorded which).

This clonotype was recorded at least ten times. This chain uses TRBV25-1 with TRBJ2-5, with 10 bases identical to TRBD1. J was trimmed by 3 bases and V by 2 bases; bases with no gene match: 6. The CDR3 consists of 16 residues. Germline CDR1 MGHDK, CDR2 SYGVNS. The chain's CDR3 is CASSEVGTGAKETQYF. CDR3 DNA: TGTGCCAGCAGTGAAGTAGGGACAGGGGCTAAAGAGACCCAGTACTTC.

This clonotype was seen at least ten times. The chain combines TRBV7-2 with TRBJ2-1, with D hard to call. Trimming cost V 4 bases and J 7 bases, with 20 bases left between them. The CDR3 spans 16 residues. CDR1 SGHTA and CDR2 FQGNSA come from the germline V gene. CDR3 in DNA: TGTGCCAGCAGCTCCCCAATCGACATTCTCGGGAATGAGCAGTTCTTC. This sequence encodes CASSSPIDILGNEQFF.

Remarks on this clonotype: With a much larger clone just one base away, this may be a read error. This chain links TRBV12-3 or TRBV12-4 with TRBJ1-1; a weak D match, TRBD1 (5 bases). Between the trimmed V and J ends, which lost 4 bases and 1 base, there was a span of 13 bases. The CDR3 has 15 residues. Here the CDR3 DNA reads TGTGCCAGCAGTTCAATGGGACTCAAGAACACTGAAGCTTTCTTT. Its translation is CASSSMGLKNTEAFF.

This clonotype was seen ten or more times. This chain uses TRBV5-1 with TRBJ2-1, with TRBD2 matching over 9 bases. The CDR3 spans 16 residues. In germline, CDR1 is SGHRS, CDR2 YFSETQ. J lost 4 bases, V lost 0 bases, and 5 bases had no gene match. The CDR3 nucleotides read TGCGCCAGCAGCTTGGGTCCTAGCGGGGAATACAATGAGCAGTTCTTC. It is translated as CASSLGPSGEYNEQFF.

This clonotype occurred a few times. The CDR3 bases are TGCAGCGTTGTGGTGACAATGAACACTGAAGCTTTCTTT. Translated, it gives CSVVVTMNTEAFF. The chain has TRBV29-1 and TRBJ1-1; D is uncertain. Trimming removed 4 bases at V and 0 bases at J, with 9 bases between. Germline V gene data show CDR1 as SQVTM and CDR2 as ANQGSEA. This CDR3 is 13 amino acids long.

This clonotype was picked up many times. The CDR3 DNA reads as TGTGCCAGCAGGCCGACTAGCGGAGCTCGTACGCAGTATTTT. It translates to CASRPTSGARTQYF. The chain couples TRBV7-8 to TRBJ2-3, with 9 bases lining up with TRBD2. Germline loops: CDR1 SGHVS, CDR2 FQNEAQ. The CDR3 spans 14 residues. V was clipped by 6 bases and J by 8 bases; unmatched bases: 9.

This clonotype was recorded many times. This chain connects TRBV12-3 or TRBV12-4 to TRBJ2-3; 7 positions agree with TRBD1. J gave up 2 bases and V 7 bases, and 6 bases lay outside the gene matches. This CDR3 has 14 residues. The CDR3 sequence is CASNVQGVTDTQYF. The CDR3 DNA reads as TGTGCCAGCAATGTGCAGGGGGTCACAGATACGCAGTATTTT.

Details on this clonotype: This sequence may be a read error, since a much larger clone differs from it by one base. V is TRBV5-1 and J is TRBJ2-7, with unresolved D. The CDR3 extends over 14 amino acids. Germline values: CDR1 SGHRS, CDR2 YFSETQ. The CDR3 region is CASSLVLESYKQYF. The CDR3, as DNA: TGCGCCAGCAGCTTGGTTTTGGAGAGCTACAAGCAGTACTTC.

The gene calls are TRBV7-2 and TRBJ2-3; no firm D call. Per germline, CDR1 SGHTA and CDR2 FQGNSA. V lost 4 bases and J 2 bases, leaving 10 bases between the germline ends. The CDR3 consists of 14 residues. The CDR3 DNA sequence: TGTGCCAGCAGCTCGCTACTGCCCACAGATACGCAGTATTTT. It is translated as CASSSLLPTDTQYF. The variable domain in full, with the rest retrieved from reference TRBV7-2 and TRBJ2-3, is GAGVSQSPSNKVTEKGKDVELRCDPISGHTALYWYRQSLGQGLEFLIYFQGNSAPDKSGLPSDRFSAERTGGSVSTLTIQRTQQEDSAVYLCASSSLLPTDTQYFGPGTRLTVL.

This clonotype was recorded many times. V and J are TRBV20-1 and TRBJ2-1; unclear D gene. The V end was cut by 0 bases, the J end by 9 bases, with 15 bases between. Germline CDR1 reads DFQATT; CDR2 reads SNEGSKA (reference sequence). CDR3 length equals 14 residues. The CDR3 loop is CSARDHSRLGEQFF. The DNA of the CDR3 is TGCAGTGCTAGAGATCATTCTCGGCTCGGTGAGCAGTTCTTC.

This chain connects TRBV3-1 to TRBJ2-7; D tentatively fits TRBD1 or TRBD2 (5 bases each). The CDR3 contains 17 residues. Germline lookup yields CDR1 LGHDT and CDR2 YNNKEL (reference sequence). The V and J ends lost 3 bases and 1 base respectively, with 19 bases between them. Written as DNA, the CDR3 is TGTGCCAGCAGCCACATAGTAACCCGGGGCCCTTCCTACGAGCAGTACTTC. Its translation is CASSHIVTRGPSYEQYF.

J is TRBJ1-6 and V is TRBV28; no clear D gene. This CDR3 is 13 amino acids long. V lost 5 bases and J lost 7, with 9 bases in between. CDR1 is MDHEN, CDR2 SYDVKM, per germline. The CDR3 region is CASSPGRNSPLHF. CDR3 nucleotide sequence: TGTGCCAGCAGTCCCGGACGAAATTCACCCCTCCACTTT.

At least ten counts were recorded for this clonotype. The genes are TRBV7-2 and TRBJ1-2; TRBD1 matches 8 bases. The CDR3 is made up of 14 amino acids. Germline V gene lookup returns CDR1 SGHTA and CDR2 FQGNSA. V was pared by 4 bases and J by 4 bases, with 5 bases of the junction left unmatched. The CDR3 here is CASSSQGQGYGYTF. The CDR3 bases are TGTGCCAGCAGCTCTCAAGGACAGGGCTATGGCTACACCTTC.

This clonotype was detected many times. The chain has TRBV7-9 and TRBJ2-1, with D unclear. Trimming removed 3 bases from V and 1 base from J, with 4 bases in between. This CDR3 comprises 13 residues. Germline assignment: CDR1 SEHNR and CDR2 FQNEAQ (reference sequence). CDR3 sequence: CASSLVSYNEQFF. The DNA of the CDR3 is TGTGCCAGCAGCTTGGTTTCCTACAATGAGCAGTTCTTC.

In this sample, this clonotype turned up many times. The J gene is TRBJ2-1, the V gene TRBV11-1, with a possible D match to TRBD2 (6 bases). With 2 bases removed from V and 6 bases from J, the gap between germline ends came to 17 bases. The CDR3 loop spans 16 amino acids. From germline, CDR1 is SGHAT and CDR2 FQDESV (reference sequence). CDR3 region: CASSLSAGTLPNEQFF. CDR3 in DNA: TGTGCCAGCAGCTTATCGGCGGGAACACTTCCCAATGAGCAGTTCTTC.

J is TRBJ2-6 and V is TRBV29-1; D is unresolved. Germline values: CDR1 SQVTM, CDR2 ANQGSEA. This CDR3 is 13 amino acids long. Trimming removed 4 bases at V and 2 bases at J, with 6 bases between. The CDR3 here is CSVGGTGANVLTF. The CDR3 DNA reads TGCAGCGTTGGGGGTACTGGGGCCAACGTCCTGACTTTC.

Many counts were recorded for this clonotype. This chain connects TRBV10-3 to TRBJ2-1; tentatively, D is TRBD1 (5 bases). The ends were cut back, 6 bases at V and 0 bases at J, with 9 bases in the middle. Germline values: CDR1 ENHRY, CDR2 SYGVKD. The CDR3 sequence is 14 residues long. CDR3: CAIRQDVSYNEQFF. As DNA, the CDR3 is TGTGCCATCAGACAGGATGTCTCCTACAATGAGCAGTTCTTC.

The table lists this clonotype with many counts. The chain has TRBV5-1 and TRBJ2-7; 14 nucleotides line up with TRBD2. V was pared by 0 bases and J by 6 bases, with 5 bases of the junction left unmatched. Germline-derived CDR1 and CDR2 are SGHRS and YFSETQ. This CDR3 contains 16 residues. The CDR3 is CASSLDGLAGGAEQYF. The CDR3 DNA sequence: TGCGCCAGCAGCTTGGACGGACTAGCGGGAGGAGCCGAGCAGTACTTC.

This clonotype was seen a handful of times. The CDR3 loop reads CASSSRQGASETQYF. CDR3 nucleotide sequence: TGTGCCAGCAGTTCGAGACAGGGGGCATCGGAGACCCAGTACTTC. V and J are TRBV28 and TRBJ2-5; TRBD1 matches 10 bases. Germline V lookup: CDR1 MDHEN, CDR2 SYDVKM. Trimming cost V 4 bases and J 5 bases; bases outside gene matches: 7. This CDR3 has 15 amino acids.

The chain has TRBV7-2 and TRBJ2-5; 7 bases line up with TRBD2. Germline CDR1 is SGHTA and CDR2 is FQGNSA. J gave up 2 bases and V 5 bases, and 11 bases lay outside the gene matches. The CDR3 extends over 16 amino acids. The CDR3 DNA sequence: TGTGCCAGCAGCGCGACCGGGACTACCTATCAAGAGACCCAGTACTTC. This translates into CASSATGTTYQETQYF.

In regard to this clonotype: Possible read error: a much larger clone is one base away. This chain connects TRBV20-1 to TRBJ2-3; a possible D gene is TRBD2 (6 bases). Germline V gives CDR1 DFQATT, CDR2 SNEGSKA (reference sequence). CDR3 size: 14 residues. In DNA form, the CDR3 reads TGCAGTGCCCAACTAGCAGCACAGACAGATGCGCAGTATTTT. This encodes CSAQLAAQTDAQYF.

This clonotype appeared a few times. One base away lies a much larger clone, so this may be a sequencing read error. V usage is TRBV12-3 or TRBV12-4 and J usage is TRBJ2-1; the D gene is possibly TRBD1 (5 bases). This CDR3 is 13 amino acids long. CDR3 sequence (DNA): TGTTCCAGCAGTCTGTCAGGGTTTAATGAGCAGTTCTTC. Protein product: CSSSLSGFNEQFF.

This clonotype occurred many times. The chain joins TRBV11-2 to TRBJ2-7; 9 positions agree with TRBD1. V was pared by 2 bases and J by 5 bases, with 10 bases of the junction left unmatched. The V gene's germline CDR1 is SGHAT and CDR2 FQNNGV. CDR3 length: 16 residues. CDR3 amino acids: CASSLSGQGNIHEQYF. The DNA for the CDR3 is TGTGCCAGCAGCTTATCAGGACAGGGGAATATCCACGAGCAGTACTTC.

This clonotype was picked up many times. The J gene is TRBJ1-3, the V gene TRBV4-1, with no clear D. Germline V CDR1 and CDR2: MGHRA, YSYEKL. V gave up 0 bases and J gave up 4 bases, with 7 bases separating them. The CDR3 runs 14 residues. The CDR3, as DNA: TGCGCCAGCAGCCAAGAAAGGGCAGGAAACACCATATATTTT. Translation: CASSQERAGNTIYF.

The rearrangement links TRBV10-3 to TRBJ2-1; TRBD2 agrees at 7 bases. The length of the CDR3 is 12 residues. Germline loops: CDR1 ENHRY, CDR2 SYGVKD. With V trimmed by 5 bases and J by 9 bases, 4 bases remained unmatched. The CDR3 region is CAISKASGEQFF. The DNA of the CDR3 is TGTGCCATCAGTAAGGCTAGCGGTGAGCAGTTCTTC.

This clonotype was found many times. The chain carries TRBV20-1 and TRBJ1-5; D is undetermined. The CDR3 covers 14 residues. Germline V gene data show CDR1 as DFQATT and CDR2 as SNEGSKA (reference sequence). The V and J ends lost 1 base and 4 bases respectively, with 11 bases between them. The CDR3 DNA reads TGCAGTGCTAGAGCCCCGGTATCAAATCAGCCCCAGCATTTT. It translates to CSARAPVSNQPQHF.

The sample holds many counts of this clonotype. The gene calls are TRBV11-1 and TRBJ2-1, with D perhaps given as TRBD1 or TRBD2 (5 bases each). The germline V and J ends were trimmed by 0 bases and 10 bases, with 16 bases remaining between them. The germline gives CDR1 SGHAT, CDR2 FQDESV (reference sequence). This CDR3 comprises 15 residues. The CDR3 nucleotides read TGTGCCAGCAGCTTAGCCGGGACCCGGATCGAGGAGCAGTTCTTC. Translated, it gives CASSLAGTRIEEQFF.

At least ten counts were recorded for this clonotype. The CDR3 nucleotides are TGTGCCAGCAGCCTTACCAATGTGGGTGAGCAGTTCTTC. It translates to CASSLTNVGEQFF. The V gene is TRBV3-1, the J gene TRBJ2-1; D gene uncertain. Trimming removed 4 bases at V and 9 bases at J, with 13 bases between. Germline assignment: CDR1 LGHDT and CDR2 YNNKEL (reference sequence). The CDR3 is 13 amino acids.

This clonotype was picked up a small number of times. The chain recombines TRBV20-1 with TRBJ1-6, with D possibly being TRBD1 (5 bases). The CDR3 runs to 19 residues. Germline loops: CDR1 DFQATT, CDR2 SNEGSKA (reference sequence). V lost 3 bases, J lost 0 bases, and 21 bases lay in between. The CDR3 is CSARGITTQGASYNSPLHF. The CDR3 DNA follows: TGCAGTGCTAGGGGTATTACCACCCAAGGGGCCTCCTATAATTCACCCCTCCACTTT.

This clonotype has at least ten counts. The chain has TRBV19 and TRBJ2-2; 9 bases map to TRBD1. Germline trimming cut 6 bases from V and 4 bases from J; bases unmatched to any gene: 15. This CDR3 comprises 18 residues. CDR1 is LNHDA, CDR2 SQIVND, per germline (reference sequence). The CDR3 sequence is CASRNLPGQGFGTGELFF. CDR3 DNA sequence: TGTGCCAGTAGAAATCTTCCGGGACAGGGTTTTGGCACCGGGGAGCTGTTTTTT.

Many counts were recorded for this clonotype. The chain has TRBV19 and TRBJ1-2; D is perhaps TRBD1 (5 bases). This CDR3 has 15 amino acids. Germline V gene data show CDR1 as LNHDA and CDR2 as SQIVND (reference sequence). Trimming stripped 5 bases from V and 2 bases from J, with 15 bases between. The CDR3 DNA is TGTGCCAGTAGTGGAACCGGGACTCCAAACTATGGCTACACCTTC. Its protein product is CASSGTGTPNYGYTF.

A remark on this clonotype: With a much larger clone just one base away, this may be a read error. The V and J genes are TRBV5-6 and TRBJ2-2; D is ambiguous. V was trimmed by 0 bases and J by 7 bases, leaving 10 bases between them. There are 14 residues in the CDR3. Germline V gene sequence: CDR1 SGHDT, CDR2 YYEEEE. DNA for the CDR3: TGTGCCAGCAGCTTGGGAGTCGTGGGCGGGGAGCTGTTTTTT. Translation: CASSLGVVGGELFF.